These T cell receptor beta chains were read from a single sample in a study of shared clonotypes between healthy human individuals. Measured with immunoSEQ multiplex PCR; TCRdb has only the in-frame clones, and not every one. The top ten hold approximately 1.2% of the sample, which has over 2 million clones, roughly 94% seen once. The material sequenced was naive CD8+ T cells sorted from blood. The receptors derive from a man younger than 35 in good health. Both conserved end residues are part of each CDR3. A D gene is named only where the DNA matches it firmly. Clone size is stated in some rows and not others, as once, few, many or a class when expanded.

d_gene	v_gene	j_gene	abundance	CDR3aa	CDR3nt
.	TRBV7-8	TRBJ2-3	.	CASSSSFPSTDTQYF	TGTGCCAGCAGCTCCTCATTCCCTAGCACAGATACGCAGTATTTT
.	TRBV5-1	TRBJ2-7	.	CASSLGLNYEQYF	TGCGCCAGCAGCTTGGGGCTAAACTACGAGCAGTACTTC
.	TRBV7-9	TRBJ1-3	.	CASSGRESGNTIYF	TGTGCCAGCAGCGGCAGGGAGTCCGGAAACACCATATATTTT
TRBD2	TRBV25-1	TRBJ2-5	.	CASSELAGEETQYF	TGTGCCAGCAGTGAATTAGCGGGGGAAGAGACCCAGTACTTC
.	TRBV19	TRBJ1-2	.	CASTLADPNYGYTF	TGTGCCAGTACCCTCGCGGACCCTAACTATGGCTACACCTTC
TRBD1	TRBV4-3	TRBJ1-1	.	CASSQVATGEDTEAFF	TGCGCCAGCAGCCAAGTAGCGACAGGGGAGGACACTGAAGCTTTCTTT
.	TRBV4-1	TRBJ2-2	.	CASSQDSSGFFGELFF	TGCGCCAGCAGCCAAGATTCGTCGGGATTCTTCGGGGAGCTGTTTTTT
.	TRBV28	TRBJ2-7	.	CASSPLGLDEQYF	TGTGCCAGCAGTCCCCTTGGATTGGACGAGCAGTACTTC
.	TRBV19	TRBJ2-1	.	CASSVVPSSYNEQFF	TGTGCCAGTAGTGTCGTCCCCAGCTCCTACAATGAGCAGTTCTTC
.	TRBV30	TRBJ2-7	.	CAWSVSAAYEQYF	TGTGCCTGGAGTGTATCGGCAGCCTACGAGCAGTACTTC
TRBD1	TRBV5-4	TRBJ2-3	.	CASTPGQGYTDTQYF	TGTGCCAGTACCCCGGGACAGGGGTACACAGATACGCAGTATTTT
TRBD2	TRBV7-2	TRBJ2-3	.	CASSLGLAGGPGTDTQYF	TGTGCCAGCAGCTTAGGGCTAGCGGGGGGGCCAGGGACAGATACGCAGTATTTT
.	TRBV19	TRBJ2-1	.	CASSIDPAYNEQFF	TGTGCCAGTAGTATAGATCCGGCCTACAATGAGCAGTTCTTC
.	TRBV4-3	TRBJ1-4	.	CASSQDVGAGVYIEKLFF	TGCGCCAGCAGCCAAGATGTCGGGGCGGGGGTTTATATTGAAAAACTGTTTTTT
.	TRBV27	TRBJ2-3	.	CASSWGGSTDTQYF	TGTGCCAGCAGTTGGGGCGGAAGCACAGATACGCAGTATTTT
TRBD2	TRBV5-6	TRBJ2-7	.	CASSPGGLAGLYEQYF	TGTGCCAGCAGCCCCGGGGGACTAGCGGGTCTCTACGAGCAGTACTTC
.	TRBV6-4	TRBJ2-3	.	CATGGTQYF	TGTGCCACCGGGGGTACGCAGTATTTT
TRBD1	TRBV4-1	TRBJ2-5	.	CASSQDQRTGEETQYF	TGCGCCAGCAGCCAAGATCAGCGGACAGGGGAAGAGACCCAGTACTTC
TRBD2	TRBV4-2	TRBJ2-3	once	CASSQASGAGDTQYF	TGTGCCAGCAGCCAAGCTAGCGGGGCCGGGGATACGCAGTATTTT
.	TRBV6-1	TRBJ1-2	.	CASSEGAGYGYTF	TGTGCCAGCAGTGAAGGCGCAGGCTATGGCTACACCTTC
.	TRBV14	TRBJ2-2	.	CASSQGADRNTGELFF	TGTGCCAGCAGCCAAGGAGCGGACAGAAACACCGGGGAGCTGTTTTTT
.	TRBV4-2	TRBJ1-5	.	CASSQVGQPQHF	TGTGCCAGCAGCCAAGTGGGTCAGCCCCAGCATTTT
.	TRBV21-1	TRBJ2-1	.	CASSKKGGQGARYEQFF	TGTGCCAGCAGCAAAAAAGGGGGACAGGGGGCGCGGTATGAGCAGTTCTTC
TRBD2	TRBV7-9	TRBJ2-3	.	CASSSELAGSSTDTQYF	TGTGCCAGCAGCTCGGAACTAGCGGGGAGTAGCACAGATACGCAGTATTTT
.	TRBV29-1	TRBJ1-2	.	CSVGGDNYGYTF	TGCAGCGTTGGCGGGGATAACTATGGCTACACCTTC
TRBD1	TRBV11-3	TRBJ2-7	.	CASSPGTGYEQYF	TGTGCCAGCAGCCCGGGGACAGGTTACGAGCAGTACTTC
.	TRBV29-1	TRBJ1-1	once	CSVLAESTEAFF	TGCAGCGTCCTAGCAGAAAGTACTGAAGCTTTCTTT
.	TRBV10-2	TRBJ2-2	.	CASTENTGELFF	TGCGCCAGCACGGAGAACACCGGGGAGCTGTTTTTT
.	TRBV30	TRBJ1-3	.	CAWNPREGSGNTIYF	TGTGCCTGGAACCCGAGGGAGGGGTCAGGAAACACCATATATTTT
.	TRBV6-6	TRBJ2-1	.	CASLRDPAIQLEQFF	TGTGCCAGCCTCAGGGACCCCGCCATTCAACTCGAGCAGTTCTTC
TRBD2	TRBV7-2	TRBJ2-2	.	CASSSGLAEREGELFF	TGTGCCAGCAGCTCGGGACTAGCGGAAAGGGAGGGGGAGCTGTTTTTT
TRBD2	TRBV6-6	TRBJ2-3	.	CASSYRGSITDTQYF	TGTGCCAGCAGTTACCGCGGGAGTATCACAGATACGCAGTATTTT
.	TRBV7-2	TRBJ2-7	.	CASSLTDSYEQYF	TGTGCCAGCAGCTTGACAGATTCCTACGAGCAGTACTTC
.	TRBV27	TRBJ2-7	.	CASSSSGFTYEQYF	TGTGCCAGCAGTTCGTCGGGTTTCACCTACGAGCAGTACTTC
TRBD2	TRBV11-3	TRBJ2-1	.	CASSLDRPWREGYNEQFF	TGTGCCAGCAGCTTAGATCGGCCCTGGCGGGAGGGTTACAATGAGCAGTTCTTC
TRBD1	TRBV27	TRBJ2-7	.	CASSLGTGGIYEQYF	TGTGCCAGCAGTTTAGGGACAGGGGGCATTTACGAGCAGTACTTC
TRBD2	TRBV5-1	TRBJ2-5	.	CASSPTSGRLQETQYF	TGCGCCAGCAGCCCTACTAGCGGGAGACTCCAAGAGACCCAGTACTTC
.	TRBV7-9	TRBJ2-1	few	CASSLGLDYNEQFF	TGTGCCAGCAGCTTAGGACTAGATTACAATGAGCAGTTCTTC
.	TRBV19	TRBJ2-5	.	CASSGPPDQETQYF	TGTGCCAGTAGTGGGCCGCCAGATCAAGAGACCCAGTACTTC
TRBD1	TRBV30	TRBJ2-7	.	CAWTTGTGVYEQYF	TGTGCCTGGACGACCGGGACAGGGGTTTACGAGCAGTACTTC
TRBD1	TRBV7-9	TRBJ1-2	.	CASSLGQGKGYTF	TGTGCCAGCAGCTTAGGACAGGGAAAGGGCTACACCTTC
.	TRBV29-1	TRBJ2-1	.	CSESEGYNEQFF	TGCAGCGAGAGCGAGGGGTACAATGAGCAGTTCTTC
.	TRBV6-1	TRBJ1-2	.	CASSEESVGYGYTF	TGTGCCAGCAGTGAAGAATCCGTTGGCTATGGCTACACCTTC
.	TRBV7-9	TRBJ1-1	.	CASSFGRNTEAFF	TGTGCCAGCAGCTTTGGCAGGAACACTGAAGCTTTCTTT
.	TRBV7-2	TRBJ2-5	.	CASSLAGQYQETQYF	TGTGCCAGCAGCTTGGCTGGACAGTACCAAGAGACCCAGTACTTC
.	TRBV9	TRBJ1-3	.	CASSVGGYSGNTIYF	TGTGCCAGCAGCGTGGGGGGATACTCTGGAAACACCATATATTTT
TRBD1	TRBV29-1	TRBJ1-1	.	CSVVGTGETTEAFF	TGCAGCGTTGTGGGGACAGGGGAGACCACTGAAGCTTTCTTT
.	TRBV9	TRBJ1-3	.	CASSVIGSSGNTIYF	TGTGCCAGCAGCGTAATCGGTAGCTCTGGAAACACCATATATTTT
.	TRBV4-1	TRBJ1-1	few	CASSQDPSELGPNTEAFF	TGCGCCAGCAGCCAAGATCCTAGCGAACTTGGACCGAACACTGAAGCTTTCTTT
TRBD2	TRBV7-9	TRBJ2-1	.	CASSKSGNYNEQFF	TGTGCCAGCAGTAAGAGCGGGAACTACAATGAGCAGTTCTTC
.	TRBV5-6	TRBJ2-7	.	CASSLAHYEQYF	TGTGCCAGCAGCTTGGCCCACTACGAGCAGTACTTC
.	TRBV5-6	TRBJ2-3	.	CASSPAATGNTDTQYF	TGTGCCAGCAGTCCCGCCGCCACTGGGAACACAGATACGCAGTATTTT
TRBD2	TRBV18	TRBJ2-7	once	CASSPNQREDYEQYF	TGTGCCAGCTCACCAAATCAGCGGGAGGACTACGAGCAGTACTTC
.	TRBV6-1	TRBJ2-7	.	CASSDGLYEQYF	TGTGCCAGCAGTGACGGACTCTACGAGCAGTACTTC
.	TRBV13	TRBJ2-7	.	CASSRESSYEQYF	TGTGCCAGCAGCCGGGAAAGCTCCTACGAGCAGTACTTC
.	TRBV4-1	TRBJ1-4	once	CASSSPWEINEKLFF	TGCGCCAGCAGCTCCCCGTGGGAAATTAATGAAAAACTGTTTTTT
.	TRBV6-1	TRBJ1-4	few	CASSERWESATNEKLFF	TGTGCCAGCAGTGAAAGATGGGAGAGTGCAACTAATGAAAAACTGTTTTTT
.	TRBV19	TRBJ1-2	.	CASSMGGNYGYTF	TGTGCCAGTAGTATGGGGGGCAACTATGGCTACACCTTC
.	TRBV7-6	TRBJ2-5	.	CASSLGVEEETQYF	TGTGCCAGCAGCTTAGGGGTTGAAGAGGAGACCCAGTACTTC